One and the same sample provided the 14 T cell receptor beta chains below, sequenced in a study of cytomegalovirus exposure and HLA in healthy donors. It was with 60 Vbeta and 13 Jbeta primers that the PCR ran. Some clones are missing from TCRdb's copy, which holds only in-frame ones; the method was immunoSEQ multiplex PCR. The data contain around 100,000 clones, approximately 58% of them seen just once; the ten biggest clones take up 2% to 2.5%. Material for sequencing was PBMCs. The receptors originated from a woman aged 30 to 39 in good health and CMV-seronegative.

This clone was seen only a few times. This chain uses TRBV28 with TRBJ2-3; 8 nucleotides line up with TRBD2. J gave up 2 bases and V 6 bases, and 13 bases lay outside the gene matches. Germline V gives CDR1 MDHEN, CDR2 SYDVKM. This CDR3 contains 17 residues. In nucleotides, the CDR3 is TGTGCCAGCAGCGTGTGGGCGGGAGGATCTAACACAGATACGCAGTATTTT. Translated: CASSVWAGGSNTDTQYF.

This clone was seen a few times. The chain links TRBV5-6 to TRBJ1-1, with D uncertain. Germline V lookup: CDR1 SGHDT, CDR2 YYEEEE. V gave up 3 bases and J gave up 3 bases, with 3 bases separating them. The CDR3 is made up of 11 amino acids. The CDR3 DNA sequence: TGTGCCAGCAGCTCATACACTGAAGCTTTCTTT. Encoded protein: CASSSYTEAFF.

The chain joins TRBV5-1 to TRBJ2-7; 8 bases fit TRBD1. Germline-derived CDR1 and CDR2 are SGHRS and YFSETQ. Germline trimming cut 4 bases from V and 1 base from J; bases unmatched to any gene: 4. The CDR3 is made up of 14 amino acids. The CDR3 DNA follows: TGCGCCAGCAGCACAGGACAGGGTTCCTACGAGCAGTACTTC. Protein product: CASSTGQGSYEQYF. Using reference TRBV5-1 and TRBJ2-7 for the parts outside the CDR3, the full variable domain is KAGVTQTPRYLIKTRGQQVTLSCSPISGHRSVSWYQQTPGQGLQFLFEYFSETQRNKGNFPGRFSGRQFSNSRSEMNVSTLELGDSALYLCASSTGQGSYEQYFGPGTRLTVT.

A single count supports this clone. This chain joins TRBV2 and TRBJ2-3; 12 positions match TRBD2. The ends lost 5 bases at V and 1 base at J; junction bases unmatched: 13. CDR3 length: 19 residues. Per the germline V gene, CDR1 is SNHLY and CDR2 is FYNNEI. CDR3 sequence reads: CASSFGLAGGWDGTDTQYF. In DNA, the CDR3 is TGTGCCAGCAGTTTCGGCCTAGCGGGAGGGTGGGACGGCACAGATACGCAGTATTTT.

The V call is TRBV5-4, the J call TRBJ1-4; D uncertain. Germline V gene data show CDR1 as SGHNT and CDR2 as YYREEE (reference sequence). The CDR3 runs to 15 residues. V was trimmed by 3 bases and J by 0 bases, leaving 9 bases between them. DNA of the CDR3: TGTGCCAGCAGCTCCGCGGGCTCAACTAATGAAAAACTGTTTTTT. This sequence encodes CASSSAGSTNEKLFF. The full variable domain, its missing parts supplied by reference TRBV5-4 and TRBJ1-4, is ETGVTQSPTHLIKTRGQQVTLRCSSQSGHNTVSWYQQALGQGPQFIFQYYREEENGRGNFPPRFSGLQFPNYSSELNVNALELDDSALYLCASSSAGSTNEKLFFGSGTQLSVL.

In its sample, this clone was seen a few times. Distinct nucleotide sequences in the sample also encode this CDR3. The chain carries TRBV7-9 and TRBJ1-6, with a weak D call TRBD1 (6 bases). From germline, CDR1 is SEHNR and CDR2 FQNEAQ (reference sequence). This CDR3 contains 14 residues. V shed 6 bases and J shed 5 bases, with 11 bases lying between them. The CDR3 DNA is TGTGCCAGCAGTTTCCAGGGGAATAATTCACCCCTCCACTTT. As protein: CASSFQGNNSPLHF.

This clone turned up a few times. This chain uses TRBV5-4 with TRBJ2-1; 9 bases fit TRBD2. The CDR3 covers 16 residues. V lost 0 bases, J lost 9 bases, and 10 bases stayed unmatched. In germline, CDR1 is SGHNT, CDR2 YYREEE (reference sequence). CDR3 in DNA: TGTGCCAGCAGCTTGGGCCTGGGACTAGCCGGAGTTGAGCAGTTCTTC. Its translation: CASSLGLGLAGVEQFF.

This chain uses TRBV5-6 with TRBJ2-7; 9 bases are a match to TRBD1. This CDR3 is built from 14 residues. Per germline, CDR1 SGHDT and CDR2 YYEEEE. The junction had 8 bases not matched to a gene; V was cut back by 6 bases and J by 4 bases. Written as DNA, the CDR3 is TGTGCCAGCACCCTGGGACAGGGAGATTACGAGCAGTACTTC. Its protein product is CASTLGQGDYEQYF.

This rearrangement joins TRBV19 to TRBJ2-3; possible D gene TRBD2, 5 bases. There are 14 residues in the CDR3. V was trimmed by 3 bases and J by 0 bases, leaving 7 bases between them. CDR1 and CDR2 (germline): LNHDA, SQIVND (reference sequence). This chain's CDR3 is CASSIERSTDTQYF. CDR3 bases: TGTGCCAGTAGTATCGAGCGGAGCACAGATACGCAGTATTTT.

The J gene is TRBJ2-1, the V gene TRBV28; 10 nucleotides agree with TRBD2. Germline-derived CDR1 and CDR2 are MDHEN and SYDVKM. The CDR3 length is 14 residues. With V trimmed by 7 bases and J by 9 bases, 9 bases remained unmatched. CDR3 region: CASTVAGGSLEQFF. In nucleotides, the CDR3 is TGTGCCAGCACCGTAGCGGGAGGTTCTCTTGAGCAGTTCTTC.

CDR3 in DNA: TGCGCCAGCAGCCAAGATCGGCGGGAGCTCTACAATGAGCAGTTCTTC. Translation: CASSQDRRELYNEQFF. The rearrangement uses TRBV4-3 and TRBJ2-1; TRBD2 agrees at 7 bases. The ends lost 0 bases at V and 3 bases at J; junction bases unmatched: 5. The CDR3 covers 16 residues. From germline, CDR1 is LGHNA and CDR2 YSLEER.

The V gene is TRBV7-9, the J gene TRBJ2-1; 10 bases match TRBD2. Germline CDR1 is SEHNR and CDR2 is FQNEAQ (reference sequence). This CDR3 has 16 amino acids. V trimming: 1 base; J trimming: 9 bases; junction bases outside the gene matches: 9. The CDR3 DNA follows: TGTGCCAGCAGCTTAGTAAGTCTAGCGGGAGTTAGTGAGCAGTTCTTC. Translated: CASSLVSLAGVSEQFF.

V is TRBV6-5 and J is TRBJ2-3, with a weak D call TRBD1 (6 bases). Germline loops: CDR1 MNHEY, CDR2 SVGAGI. CDR3 length equals 15 residues. Trimming cost V 0 bases and J 2 bases, with 9 bases left between them. This CDR3 reads CASSYSGGNTDTQYF. The CDR3 DNA follows: TGTGCCAGCAGTTACTCAGGGGGTAACACAGATACGCAGTATTTT.

Here the CDR3 DNA reads TGTGCCAGCCACAGGAGAAATTACGAGCAGTACTTC. Amino acid sequence: CASHRRNYEQYF. The V gene is TRBV2, the J gene TRBJ2-7; possibly TRBD1 for D (5 bases). This CDR3 contains 12 residues. Germline CDR1 reads SNHLY; CDR2 reads FYNNEI. V lost 8 bases to trimming and J lost 4 bases, with 12 bases between them.